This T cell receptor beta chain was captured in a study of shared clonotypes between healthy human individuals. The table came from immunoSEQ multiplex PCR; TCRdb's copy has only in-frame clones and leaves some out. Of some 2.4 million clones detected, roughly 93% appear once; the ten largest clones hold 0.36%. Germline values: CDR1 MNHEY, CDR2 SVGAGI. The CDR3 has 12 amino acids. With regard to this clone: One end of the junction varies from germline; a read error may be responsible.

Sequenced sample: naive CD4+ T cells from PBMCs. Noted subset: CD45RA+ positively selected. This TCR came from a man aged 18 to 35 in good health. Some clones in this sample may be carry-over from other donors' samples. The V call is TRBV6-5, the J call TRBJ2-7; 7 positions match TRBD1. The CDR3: CASSYSGGQWGF. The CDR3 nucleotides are TGTGCCAGCAGTTACTCAGGGGGACAGTGGGGCTTC.